Each of the 7 T cell receptor beta chains below was sequenced from the same sample in a study of blood T cell repertoires in COVID-19. The table came from immunoSEQ multiplex PCR; TCRdb's copy has only in-frame clones and leaves some out. The sample shows hundreds of thousands of clones, 80% to 90% of them seen only once. The sample taken for sequencing was peripheral blood. The receptors were gathered from a man aged 80 or over with acute or convalescent COVID-19.

The V gene is TRBV28, the J gene TRBJ1-2; a possible D gene is TRBD1 (6 bases). Germline-derived CDR1 and CDR2 are MDHEN and SYDVKM. Trimming stripped 5 bases from V and 7 bases from J, with 20 bases between. The CDR3 consists of 15 residues. The CDR3 spells CASSPNGRGAGGYTF. The CDR3 DNA reads as TGTGCCAGCAGTCCGAATGGGCGGGGGGCAGGTGGCTACACCTTC.

The V call is TRBV12-3 or TRBV12-4, the J call TRBJ2-1; perhaps TRBD1 as D (5 bases). The CDR3 is 13 residues long. The V gene lost 4 bases and the J gene lost 7 bases, with 11 bases spanning the gap. CDR3 in amino acids: CASSSLQGNEQFF. The CDR3 nucleotides read TGTGCCAGCAGTTCCCTTCAGGGAAATGAGCAGTTCTTC.

This clone showed up just a few times. V usage is TRBV6-5 and J usage is TRBJ2-3; TRBD2 agrees at 14 bases. CDR1 is MNHEY and CDR2 is SVGAGI in the germline V gene. The CDR3 covers 16 residues. V shed 6 bases and J 6 bases; nucleotides not matched to a gene: 8. Here the CDR3 reads CASSYGLAGGPDTQYF. CDR3 DNA: TGTGCCAGCAGCTACGGACTAGCGGGGGGTCCGGATACGCAGTATTTT.

The J gene is TRBJ2-1, the V gene TRBV2; D is undetermined. CDR1 is SNHLY, CDR2 FYNNEI, per germline. The V end was cut by 2 bases, the J end by 0 bases, with 8 bases between. The CDR3 spans 15 residues. CDR3 sequence reads: CASSELRSSYNEQFF. The CDR3 nucleotides are TGTGCCAGCAGTGAATTGCGGAGCTCCTACAATGAGCAGTTCTTC. The full variable domain, completed using reference TRBV2 and TRBJ2-1, is EPEVTQTPSHQVTQMGQEVILRCVPISNHLYFYWYRQILGQKVEFLVSFYNNEISEKSEIFDDQFSVERPDGSNFTLKIRSTKLEDSAMYFCASSELRSSYNEQFFGPGTRLTVL.

The chain carries TRBV27 and TRBJ2-3; D unresolved. The germline CDR1 and CDR2 sequences are MNHEY and SMNVEV (reference sequence). This CDR3 is 13 amino acids long. The V gene lost 6 bases and the J gene lost 2 bases, with 9 bases spanning the gap. The CDR3 DNA sequence: TGTGCCAGCAGCCGAGCAATCACAGATACGCAGTATTTT. Protein sequence: CASSRAITDTQYF.

The chain joins TRBV7-9 to TRBJ2-3, with a tentative D call TRBD1 (6 bases). V gave up 5 bases and J gave up 5 bases, with 11 bases separating them. The CDR3 contains 13 residues. In germline, CDR1 is SEHNR, CDR2 FQNEAQ (reference sequence). DNA of the CDR3: TGTGCCAGCAGCGTGGGGGCTGGAGATACGCAGTATTTT. Encoded protein: CASSVGAGDTQYF.

This clone appeared a few times. The genes are TRBV2 and TRBJ2-5; the D is unclear. Germline CDR1 and CDR2: SNHLY and FYNNEI. The V gene lost 2 bases and the J gene lost 0 bases, with 13 bases spanning the gap. This CDR3 has 16 amino acids. The CDR3 DNA reads as TGTGCCAGCAGTGAAAGGTACAGAGCCAACCAAGAGACCCAGTACTTC. Its translation: CASSERYRANQETQYF.